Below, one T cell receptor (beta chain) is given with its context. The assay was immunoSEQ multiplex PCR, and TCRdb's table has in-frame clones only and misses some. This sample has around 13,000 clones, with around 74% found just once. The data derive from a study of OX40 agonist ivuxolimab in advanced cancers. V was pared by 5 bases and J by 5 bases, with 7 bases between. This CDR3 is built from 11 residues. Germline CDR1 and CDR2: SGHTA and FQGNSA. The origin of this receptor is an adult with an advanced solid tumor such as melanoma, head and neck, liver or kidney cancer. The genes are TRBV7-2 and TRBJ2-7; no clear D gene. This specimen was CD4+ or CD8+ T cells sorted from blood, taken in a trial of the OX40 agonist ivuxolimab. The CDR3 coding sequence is TGTGCCAGCAGCGCCGACCACGAGCAGTACTTC. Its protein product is CASSADHEQYF.